These T cell receptor beta chains were read from a single sample in a study of cytomegalovirus exposure and HLA in healthy donors. Clones were read by immunoSEQ multiplex PCR, and TCRdb kept only the in-frame ones, dropping some. The data contain about 130,000 clones, roughly 71% of them seen just once; the ten biggest clones take up about 6.4%. Sequencing was performed on PBMCs. All receptors derive from a man aged 30 to 45 in good health and CMV-seronegative. The CDR3 runs from the conserved cysteine through the conserved F or W. The D gene is left open where the match is weak. The size field is filled for only some rows; it gives once, few, many or a size class.

V gene: TRBV6-5; clone size: NA; J gene: TRBJ2-1; D gene: TRBD2; CDR3 protein: CASQRGGRGNEQFF; CDR3 DNA: TGTGCCAGCCAACGGGGGGGCAGGGGCAATGAGCAGTTCTTC
V gene: TRBV14; clone size: NA; J gene: TRBJ2-1; D gene: NA; CDR3 protein: CASSQTVLRVREQFF; CDR3 DNA: TGTGCCAGCAGCCAAACCGTCCTTAGAGTCAGGGAGCAGTTCTTC
V gene: TRBV28; clone size: NA; J gene: TRBJ2-1; D gene: NA; CDR3 protein: CASSIPPRYEQFF; CDR3 DNA: TGTGCCAGCAGTATTCCCCCACGGTATGAGCAGTTCTTC
V gene: TRBV29-1; clone size: NA; J gene: TRBJ2-6; D gene: NA; CDR3 protein: CSGGRSGSGANVLTF; CDR3 DNA: TGCAGCGGCGGCCGGAGTGGGTCTGGGGCCAACGTCCTGACTTTC
V gene: TRBV7-2; clone size: NA; J gene: TRBJ1-1; D gene: NA; CDR3 protein: CASSSRRGTEAFF; CDR3 DNA: TGTGCCAGCAGCTCCCGGAGGGGCACTGAAGCTTTCTTT
V gene: TRBV10-1; clone size: NA; J gene: TRBJ2-1; D gene: TRBD2; CDR3 protein: CASSMTSGRGDNEQFF; CDR3 DNA: TGCGCCAGCAGTATGACTAGCGGGAGAGGGGACAATGAGCAGTTCTTC
V gene: TRBV2; clone size: once; J gene: TRBJ2-3; D gene: TRBD2; CDR3 protein: CASHLAGGGDTQYF; CDR3 DNA: TGTGCCAGCCACCTAGCGGGGGGAGGGGATACGCAGTATTTT
V gene: TRBV10-2; clone size: few; J gene: TRBJ1-1; D gene: NA; CDR3 protein: CASTDSNTEAFF; CDR3 DNA: TGCGCCAGCACCGACAGCAACACTGAAGCTTTCTTT
V gene: TRBV5-8; clone size: NA; J gene: TRBJ1-5; D gene: NA; CDR3 protein: CASSLRGLGAQHF; CDR3 DNA: TGTGCCAGCAGCTTAAGGGGACTCGGGGCCCAGCATTTT
V gene: TRBV29-1; clone size: NA; J gene: TRBJ2-3; D gene: NA; CDR3 protein: CSVDDSYTDTQYF; CDR3 DNA: TGCAGCGTTGATGACAGCTACACAGATACGCAGTATTTT
V gene: TRBV28; clone size: once; J gene: TRBJ1-5; D gene: NA; CDR3 protein: CASVSGNVQPQHF; CDR3 DNA: TGTGCCAGCGTTTCCGGTAACGTTCAGCCCCAGCATTTT
V gene: TRBV19; clone size: NA; J gene: TRBJ2-1; D gene: TRBD2; CDR3 protein: CASSLTGLAGSPTNEQFF; CDR3 DNA: TGTGCCAGTAGTCTAACGGGACTAGCGGGATCCCCCACCAATGAGCAGTTCTTC
V gene: TRBV5-1; clone size: NA; J gene: TRBJ1-1; D gene: NA; CDR3 protein: CASSPGTPNTEAFF; CDR3 DNA: TGCGCCAGCAGCCCCGGGACACCGAACACTGAAGCTTTCTTT
V gene: TRBV7-2; clone size: NA; J gene: TRBJ2-1; D gene: TRBD2; CDR3 protein: CASSLVASGPWNEQFF; CDR3 DNA: TGTGCCAGCAGCCTCGTGGCTAGCGGTCCCTGGAATGAGCAGTTCTTC
V gene: TRBV18; clone size: NA; J gene: TRBJ2-5; D gene: NA; CDR3 protein: CASSPPGILKETQYF; CDR3 DNA: TGTGCCAGCTCACCACCCGGGATCCTTAAAGAGACCCAGTACTTC
V gene: TRBV5-4; clone size: once; J gene: TRBJ2-5; D gene: NA; CDR3 protein: CASSPGRGGAETQYF; CDR3 DNA: TGTGCCAGCAGCCCCGGTAGGGGGGGGGCGGAGACCCAGTACTTC
V gene: TRBV28; clone size: NA; J gene: TRBJ1-5; D gene: NA; CDR3 protein: CASSFSRGTATSPLNQPQHF; CDR3 DNA: TGTGCCAGCAGCTTCTCACGGGGGACCGCTACCAGCCCCTTAAATCAGCCCCAGCATTTT
V gene: TRBV28; clone size: NA; J gene: TRBJ1-5; D gene: NA; CDR3 protein: CASSLADQPQHF; CDR3 DNA: TGTGCCAGCAGTTTGGCTGATCAGCCCCAGCATTTT
V gene: TRBV5-8; clone size: NA; J gene: TRBJ2-7; D gene: TRBD1; CDR3 protein: CASSWGQGYEQYF; CDR3 DNA: TGTGCCAGCAGCTGGGGACAGGGCTACGAGCAGTACTTC
V gene: TRBV30; clone size: NA; J gene: TRBJ2-7; D gene: TRBD2; CDR3 protein: CAWRPTSGSPGEQYF; CDR3 DNA: TGTGCCTGGAGACCTACTAGCGGGAGCCCCGGGGAGCAGTACTTC
V gene: TRBV11-3; clone size: NA; J gene: TRBJ2-3; D gene: TRBD2; CDR3 protein: CASSPGTSGGLRTDTQYF; CDR3 DNA: TGTGCCAGCAGCCCCGGGACTAGCGGGGGTTTAAGGACAGATACGCAGTATTTT
V gene: TRBV28; clone size: few; J gene: TRBJ2-7; D gene: NA; CDR3 protein: CASSFGVWRPISYEQYF; CDR3 DNA: TGTGCCAGCAGTTTCGGAGTGTGGAGGCCTATCTCCTACGAGCAGTACTTC
V gene: TRBV18; clone size: NA; J gene: TRBJ1-5; D gene: NA; CDR3 protein: CASSLLGGQSNQPQHF; CDR3 DNA: TGTGCCAGCTCACTTCTAGGAGGGCAGAGCAATCAGCCCCAGCATTTT
V gene: TRBV2; clone size: NA; J gene: TRBJ2-1; D gene: NA; CDR3 protein: CASSGDTYNEQFF; CDR3 DNA: TGTGCCAGCAGTGGCGACACCTACAATGAGCAGTTCTTC
V gene: TRBV19; clone size: NA; J gene: TRBJ2-1; D gene: TRBD2; CDR3 protein: CASSMEGREFQLRNEQFF; CDR3 DNA: TGTGCCAGTAGTATGGAGGGGCGGGAGTTTCAACTCCGGAATGAGCAGTTCTTC
V gene: TRBV6-5; clone size: NA; J gene: TRBJ1-2; D gene: NA; CDR3 protein: CASSPLGGGYTF; CDR3 DNA: TGTGCCAGCAGTCCCCTAGGGGGTGGCTACACCTTC